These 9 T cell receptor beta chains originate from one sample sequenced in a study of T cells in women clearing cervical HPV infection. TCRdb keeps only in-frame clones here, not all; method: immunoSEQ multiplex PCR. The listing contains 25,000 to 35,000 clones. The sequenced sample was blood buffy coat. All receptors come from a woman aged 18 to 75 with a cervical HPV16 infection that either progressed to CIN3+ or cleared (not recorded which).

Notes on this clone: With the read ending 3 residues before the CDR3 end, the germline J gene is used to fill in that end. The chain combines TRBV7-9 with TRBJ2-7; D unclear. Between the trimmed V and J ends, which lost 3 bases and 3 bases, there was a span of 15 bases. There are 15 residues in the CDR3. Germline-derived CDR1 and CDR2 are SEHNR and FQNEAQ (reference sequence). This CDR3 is CASSFSHGTLYEQYF. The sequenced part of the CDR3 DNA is TGTGCCAGCAGCTTTAGCCACGGCACCCTCTACGAG.

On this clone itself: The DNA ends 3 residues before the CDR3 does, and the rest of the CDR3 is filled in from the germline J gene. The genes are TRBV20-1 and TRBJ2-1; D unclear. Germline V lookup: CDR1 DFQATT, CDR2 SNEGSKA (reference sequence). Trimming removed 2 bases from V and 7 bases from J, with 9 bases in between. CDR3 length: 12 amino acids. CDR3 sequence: CSARLARNEQFF. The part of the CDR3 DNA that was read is TGCAGTGCTAGATTAGCCCGTAATGAG.

Partial CDR3 DNA: TGTGCCAGTAGGGAGGGGGTGGTT. It is translated as CASREGVV. The entire CDR3 protein reads CASREGVVQYF. The gene calls are TRBV19 and TRBJ2-4; D tentatively reads TRBD1 or TRBD2 (6 bases each). Read data end 3 residues before the CDR3 end; the end is taken from the germline J gene. The CDR3 totals 11 residues. CDR1 is LNHDA and CDR2 is SQIVND in the germline V gene (reference sequence).

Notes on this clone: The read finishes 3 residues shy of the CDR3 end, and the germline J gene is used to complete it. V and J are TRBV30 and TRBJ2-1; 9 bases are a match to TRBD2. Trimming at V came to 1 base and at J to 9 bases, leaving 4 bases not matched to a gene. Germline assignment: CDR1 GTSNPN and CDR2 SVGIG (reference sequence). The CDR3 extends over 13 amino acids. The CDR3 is CAWSGGGAGEQFF. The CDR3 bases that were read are TGTGCCTGGAGTGGCGGGGGGGCCGGTGAG.

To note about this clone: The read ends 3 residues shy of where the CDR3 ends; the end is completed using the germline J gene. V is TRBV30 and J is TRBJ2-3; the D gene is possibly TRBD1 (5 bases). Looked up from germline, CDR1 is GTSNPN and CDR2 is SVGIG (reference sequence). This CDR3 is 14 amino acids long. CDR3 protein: CAWSVHERPGSQYF. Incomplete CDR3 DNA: TGTGCCTGGAGTGTACACGAGAGACCAGGGTCG.

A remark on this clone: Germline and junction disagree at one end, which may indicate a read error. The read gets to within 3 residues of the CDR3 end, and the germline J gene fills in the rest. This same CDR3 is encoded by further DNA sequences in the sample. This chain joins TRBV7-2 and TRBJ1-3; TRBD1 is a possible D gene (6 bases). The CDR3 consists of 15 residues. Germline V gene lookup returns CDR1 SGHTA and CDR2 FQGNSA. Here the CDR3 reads CASSLDSLSGNTIYF. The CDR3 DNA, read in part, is TGTGCCAGCAGCTTGGACAGCCTCTCTGGAAACACT.

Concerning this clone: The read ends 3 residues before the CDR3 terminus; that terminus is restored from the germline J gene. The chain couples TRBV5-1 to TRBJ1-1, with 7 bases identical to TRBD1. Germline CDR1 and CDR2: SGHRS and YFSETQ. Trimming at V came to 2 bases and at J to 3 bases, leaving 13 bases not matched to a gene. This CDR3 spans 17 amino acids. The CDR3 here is CASSFRQGVGKDTEAFF. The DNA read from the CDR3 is TGCGCCAGCAGCTTCCGACAGGGCGTTGGGAAGGACACTGAA.

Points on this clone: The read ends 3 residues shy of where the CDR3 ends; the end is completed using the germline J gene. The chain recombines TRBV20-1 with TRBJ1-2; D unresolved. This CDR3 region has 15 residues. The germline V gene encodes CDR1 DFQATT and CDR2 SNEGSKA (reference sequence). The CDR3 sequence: CSARPRAGSQETYTF. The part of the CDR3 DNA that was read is TGCAGTGCTAGACCACGGGCGGGATCCCAAGAGACC.

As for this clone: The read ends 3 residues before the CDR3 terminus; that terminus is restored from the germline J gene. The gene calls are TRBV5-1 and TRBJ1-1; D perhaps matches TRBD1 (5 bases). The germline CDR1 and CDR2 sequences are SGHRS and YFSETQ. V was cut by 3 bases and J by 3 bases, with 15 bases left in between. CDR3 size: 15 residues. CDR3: CASSSIWGGDTEAFF. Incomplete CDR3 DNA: TGCGCCAGCAGCTCCATTTGGGGGGGGGACACTGAA.